This T cell receptor (beta chain) was found in a study of blood T cell repertoires in COVID-19. Across the study: From T cells, B-cell-depleted T cells, or PBMCs came the material, which was cDNA or gDNA.

Germline V gives CDR1 SEHNR, CDR2 FQNEAQ (reference sequence). The trim removed 5 bases at V and 7 bases at J, leaving 5 bases unmatched. The CDR3 consists of 13 residues. Profiling relied on immunoSEQ multiplex PCR, and the TCRdb table lists in-frame clones only, not all of them. The sample has about 95,000 clones; more than 75% are singletons. The sequence was collected from a human donor in a cohort sampled during active COVID-19. The rearrangement joins TRBV7-9 to TRBJ1-2; 9 nucleotides align to TRBD1. Sequencing used peripheral blood. For the CDR3, the DNA is TGTGCCAGCAGCCCGGGACAGGGTGGTGGCTACACCTTC. Its protein product is CASSPGQGGGYTF.